This T cell receptor (beta chain) was recorded in a study of human T cells and chemical hapten exposure. This clonotype was picked up many times. Time point here: pre-sensitization, week 0. Stated treatment: therapeutic diphenylcyclopropenone sensitization with weekly scalp DPC. The total RNA was obtained from whole blood that was not fractionated. V was pared by 6 bases and J by 7 bases, with 8 bases of the junction left unmatched. The CDR3 runs to 13 residues. Per the germline V gene, CDR1 is SGHTA and CDR2 is FQGNSA. Individual cDNA molecules in this library carried unique molecular identifiers. Using its own MiXCR run on the RACE reads, TCRdb lists one record per CDR3 protein. The data contain fewer than 45,000 distinct CDR3 sequences, less than 15% of them singletons.

This rearrangement joins TRBV7-2 to TRBJ1-2; 7 positions agree with TRBD1. The sequencing here drew on whole blood, taken in connection with sensitization to the hapten diphenylcyclopropenone (DPC). The origin of this receptor is a middle-aged woman with alopecia areata. Some clones in this sample may be carry-over from other donors' samples. CDR3 in DNA: TGTGCCAGCAGACCCACAGGGGCTGGTGGCTACACCTTC. Translating gives CASRPTGAGGYTF.